The 18 T cell receptor beta chains in this list originate from one sample, sequenced in a study of OX40 agonist ivuxolimab in advanced cancers. TCRdb's copy holds only in-frame clones and misses some; the assay was immunoSEQ multiplex PCR. The sample gives some 70,000 clones, roughly 88% of which show up once; around 2.8% is in the top ten. The sequencing here drew on CD4+ or CD8+ T cells sorted from blood, taken in a trial of the OX40 agonist ivuxolimab. The receptors stem from an adult with an advanced solid tumor such as melanoma, head and neck, liver or kidney cancer.

As concerns this clone: One end of the junction varies from germline; a read error may be responsible. The chain links TRBV5-1 to TRBJ2-2; possibly TRBD1 or TRBD2 for D (5 bases each). The CDR3 is made up of 14 amino acids. Germline CDR1 reads SGHRS; CDR2 reads YFSETQ. The CDR3 DNA follows: TGCGCCAGCAGCCGAGAGGGGAACACCGAGGAGCTGTTTTTT. It encodes CASSREGNTEELFF.

This clone was observed a single time. V gene TRBV6-5 combines with J gene TRBJ2-7; 11 bases line up with TRBD1. The CDR3 contains 14 residues. Germline-derived CDR1 and CDR2 are MNHEY and SVGAGI. Trimming at V came to 2 bases and at J to 3 bases, leaving 0 bases not matched to a gene. The DNA of the CDR3 is TGTGCCAGCAGTTACGGGACAGGGGGCTACGAGCAGTACTTC. Encoded protein: CASSYGTGGYEQYF.

The chain couples TRBV6-5 to TRBJ2-7, with TRBD2 matching over 7 bases. The junction had 10 bases not matched to a gene; V was cut back by 5 bases and J by 6 bases. The germline V gene has CDR1 MNHEY and CDR2 SVGAGI. This CDR3 spans 14 amino acids. The CDR3 nucleotides are TGTGCCAGCAGTCGGGGGGACCGGCTTGGCGAGCAGTACTTC. Amino acids: CASSRGDRLGEQYF.

This chain joins TRBV9 and TRBJ1-5; a weak D match, TRBD1 (5 bases). The CDR3 is 15 amino acids. Trimming removed 3 bases from V and 7 bases from J, with 17 bases in between. Germline CDR1 SGDLS, CDR2 YYNGEE. The CDR3 loop reads CASSAAGQGDQPQHF. CDR3 DNA sequence: TGTGCCAGCAGCGCCGCGGGGCAGGGCGACCAGCCCCAGCATTTT.

This clone was observed once. This chain uses TRBV13 with TRBJ2-7, with TRBD2 as a possible D gene (6 bases). Germline V gives CDR1 PRHDT, CDR2 FYEKMQ (reference sequence). V lost 1 base, J lost 4 bases, and 8 bases lay in between. This CDR3 region has 13 residues. The CDR3: CASSLARGYEQYF. CDR3 bases: TGTGCCAGCAGCTTAGCCCGGGGGTACGAGCAGTACTTC.

The chain employs TRBV5-1 and TRBJ1-6, with a possible D match to TRBD1 (6 bases). The CDR3 runs to 17 residues. Germline CDR1 is SGHRS and CDR2 is YFSETQ. Trimming pared 2 bases from V and 0 bases from J, leaving 12 bases between. The CDR3 region has the DNA TGCGCCAGCAGCTTTGTACAGGGCAACTCCTATAATTCACCCCTCCACTTT. Protein sequence: CASSFVQGNSYNSPLHF.

This clone has only one observation. V is TRBV21-1 and J is TRBJ2-7; TRBD2, the D gene given by the table, was not confirmed from the DNA. TRBV21-1 is annotated as a pseudogene. This CDR3 region has 16 residues. CDR3 sequence: CASSKFKGGSGYEQYF. Written as DNA, the CDR3 is TGTGCCAGCAGCAAATTTAAGGGCGGGAGCGGTTACGAGCAGTACTTC.

This clone was seen more than once but under ten times. The chain is built from TRBV13 and TRBJ1-5; D is unclear. The germline V gene has CDR1 PRHDT and CDR2 FYEKMQ (reference sequence). The V gene lost 2 bases and the J gene lost 6 bases, with 5 bases spanning the gap. The CDR3 covers 12 residues. CDR3 sequence: CASSLSGQPQHF. The CDR3 coding sequence is TGTGCCAGCAGCTTATCTGGTCAGCCCCAGCATTTT. The whole variable domain, remainder taken from reference TRBV13 and TRBJ1-5, is AAGVIQSPRHLIKEKRETATLKCYPIPRHDTVYWYQQGPGQDPQFLISFYEKMQSDKGSIPDRFSAQQFSDYHSELNMSSLELGDSALYFCASSLSGQPQHFGDGTRLSIL.

In its sample, this clone was seen a few times. The gene calls are TRBV27 and TRBJ2-3; no firm D call. Germline values: CDR1 MNHEY, CDR2 SMNVEV (reference sequence). Between the trimmed V and J ends, which lost 5 bases and 2 bases, there was a span of 14 bases. The CDR3 sequence is 15 residues long. The CDR3 sequence: CASSTSGTVTDTQYF. CDR3 in DNA: TGTGCCAGCAGTACCTCCGGAACCGTCACAGATACGCAGTATTTT.

The chain carries TRBV10-2 and TRBJ1-2; D unclear. Germline V gene lookup returns CDR1 WSHSY and CDR2 SAAADI. This CDR3 region has 14 residues. The CDR3 loop reads CAIRPPLGFYGYTF. CDR3 nucleotide sequence: TGCGCGATAAGGCCACCCTTAGGCTTCTATGGCTACACCTTC.

This clone turned up a few times. Here the CDR3 DNA reads TGCGCCAGCAGCTTGGGAGGGGTTGAAGACGAGCAGTACTTC. Translation gives CASSLGGVEDEQYF. V and J are TRBV5-1 and TRBJ2-7; D may correspond to TRBD1 or TRBD2 (5 bases each). The CDR3 is 14 residues long. The V and J ends lost 0 bases and 5 bases respectively, with 12 bases between them. Germline lookup yields CDR1 SGHRS and CDR2 YFSETQ.

V usage is TRBV28 and J usage is TRBJ2-7; possibly TRBD2 for D (7 bases). Deletions cut 5 bases from V and 2 bases from J, with 16 bases between. This CDR3 region has 15 residues. Germline CDR1 MDHEN, CDR2 SYDVKM. CDR3 amino acids: CASSPGGAQAYEQYF. CDR3 coding DNA: TGTGCCAGCAGTCCTGGGGGGGCACAAGCCTACGAGCAGTACTTC.

V gene TRBV27 combines with J gene TRBJ2-5; D may be TRBD2 (5 bases). V was shortened by 6 bases and J by 5 bases, with 16 bases between the two germline ends. Germline-derived CDR1 and CDR2 are MNHEY and SMNVEV (reference sequence). The CDR3 runs to 14 residues. For the CDR3, the DNA is TGTGCCAGCAGAGGAACTACTCGGAGGGAGACCCAGTACTTC. This gives the protein CASRGTTRRETQYF.

The rearrangement links TRBV19 to TRBJ1-2; D gene ambiguous. V was cut by 1 base and J by 8 bases, with 11 bases left in between. This CDR3 is 13 amino acids long. CDR1 is LNHDA and CDR2 is SQIVND in the germline V gene (reference sequence). CDR3 region: CASSIAAFVGYTF. The CDR3 nucleotides read TGTGCCAGTAGTATAGCGGCATTCGTAGGCTACACCTTC.

The chain uses TRBV7-3 and TRBJ1-1; 10 bases agree with TRBD1. CDR1 is SGHTA, CDR2 FQGTGA, per germline. The CDR3 contains 14 residues. V was clipped by 5 bases and J by 6 bases; unmatched bases: 6. CDR3 residues: CASSPGTGDAEAFF. The DNA of the CDR3 is TGTGCCAGCAGCCCTGGGACAGGGGATGCTGAAGCTTTCTTT.

The V call is TRBV2, the J call TRBJ1-1; maybe TRBD1 (6 bases). Germline V gene lookup returns CDR1 SNHLY and CDR2 FYNNEI. Between the trimmed V and J ends, which lost 7 bases and 5 bases, there was a span of 14 bases. The CDR3 totals 13 residues. CDR3 bases: TGTGCCAGCAACTATAGGGGGGGAACTGAAGCTTTCTTT. Protein: CASNYRGGTEAFF.

The V call is TRBV29-1, the J call TRBJ2-1; 7 bases are a match to TRBD2. V shed 5 bases and J 10 bases; nucleotides not matched to a gene: 8. The CDR3 has 12 amino acids. Germline CDR1 is SQVTM and CDR2 is ANQGSEA. DNA of the CDR3: TGCAGCGTTAATCGGGGGGTTCGCGAGCAGTTCTTC. It translates to CSVNRGVREQFF.

This chain uses TRBV28 with TRBJ1-2; possible D gene TRBD1, 6 bases. CDR1 and CDR2 from the germline V gene are MDHEN and SYDVKM. The CDR3 has 18 amino acids. V gave up 4 bases and J gave up 7 bases, with 28 bases separating them. The CDR3 nucleotides are TGTGCCAGCAGTTCGCCCATTATCCGGGAACAGGGCTCTGGTGGCTACACCTTC. Protein sequence: CASSSPIIREQGSGGYTF.